The rows below give T cell receptor beta chains drawn from one sample of a study of T cell repertoires in cytomegalovirus infection. MiXCR, run by TCRdb on the reads, gives a single entry per CDR3 protein. The repertoire consists of around 170,000 distinct CDR3 sequences, with around 14% occurring once and the leading ten covering roughly a quarter. The sample was PBMCs. The origin of the receptors is a human donor in good health (CMV status not recorded). Some clones in this sample may be carry-over from other donors' samples. CDR3s include the opening cysteine and the closing phenylalanine or tryptophan.

v_call cdr3_aa
TRBV7-3 CASSRYQGSGELFF
TRBV7-9 CASSLVSNTGELFF
TRBV30 CAWSLALNTEAFF
TRBV4-1 CASSPGAHSGGGYTF
TRBV28 CASSLPAGNTEAFF
TRBV5-6 CASSPGLAGDPKETQYF
TRBV12-3/TRBV12-4 CASGTGYNTEAFF
TRBV12-3/TRBV12-4 CASSFGAGNQPQHF
TRBV7-2 CASSSRNAWQETQYF
TRBV18 CASSPEGTLMLNTEAFF
TRBV28 CASRRQGVAKNIQYF
TRBV5-1 CASSSEGTLRGDTQYF
TRBV5-1 CASSADSPNTEAFF
TRBV5-6 CASRLVHHSYNEQFF
TRBV7-9 CASRGADSSYNSPLHF
TRBV7-2 CASSLATGSANYGYTF
TRBV29-1 CSVGTGGDNQPQHF
TRBV5-1 CASATPGGENTEAFF